This TCR beta chain was recorded in a study of cytomegalovirus exposure and HLA in healthy donors. Germline-derived CDR1 and CDR2 are SGDLS and YYNGEE. The length of the CDR3 is 14 residues. The V and J ends lost 3 bases and 7 bases, in that order; junction bases with no gene match: 4. Healthy bone marrow donors made up the donor group. The study, taken as a whole, reports: Of the V segments, some could not be distinguished, including TRBV6-2 and TRBV6-3, and were excluded. Researchers catalogued roughly 150 TCR beta chains as cytomegalovirus-associated. A later analysis reported that several of the most significant clusters appeared to be linked to common viral pathogens, among them Epstein-Barr virus.

This clone was picked up a small number of times. The antigen is not known. PCR primers comprised 60 Vbeta and 13 Jbeta primers. Produced via immunoSEQ multiplex PCR; TCRdb's table is partial and in-frame only. The sample shows about 200,000 clones, about 81% of them seen only once. The sample consisted of PBMCs. The gene calls are TRBV9 and TRBJ1-1; the match to TRBD1 covers 12 bases. The clonotype was recovered from a woman aged 40 to 55 in good health and CMV-seronegative. CDR3 bases: TGTGCCAGCAGCGCGGGACAGGGGGCCCGTGAAGCTTTCTTT. Its protein is CASSAGQGAREAFF.